This T cell receptor (beta chain) came from a study of T cells in Graves' hyperthyroidism and ophthalmopathy. Study-level results: Blood also held most thyroid clonotypes expanded beyond 0.001. Stable hyperthyroidism and ophthalmopathy were separated using 13 V-J signatures.

This clonotype occurred many times. The antigen is unknown. Disease duration was under 3 months in the ophthalmopathy patients, who also had a Clinical Activity Score of at least 3 and a NOSPECS grade of at least 4. Patients were excluded because of uncontrolled infection, other autoimmune disease, pregnancy or lactation. Per germline, CDR1 LNHDA and CDR2 SQIVND (reference sequence). V lost 5 bases to trimming and J lost 3 bases, with 11 bases between them. The CDR3 consists of 14 residues. Researchers took RNA transcripts and amplified the TCR beta CDR3 regions from them. A set of HTBI primers served as the primers for a first-round RT-PCR of the TCR CDR3. One entry per CDR3 protein, called by TCRdb with MiXCR from the multiplex PCR reads. Here the sample spans approximately 610,000 distinct CDR3 sequences, roughly 14% being singletons.

This sequence was found in a woman aged 35 to 49 with Graves' ophthalmopathy. The sequenced sample was blood. The chain joins TRBV19 to TRBJ1-5, with D possibly being TRBD1 (5 bases). The CDR3 is CASSPGPFNQPQHF. DNA for the CDR3: TGTGCCAGTAGTCCGGGACCGTTCAATCAGCCCCAGCATTTT.